Shown below are 14 T cell receptor beta chains from a single sample sequenced in a study of T cell responses to AZD1222 COVID-19 vaccine. Assay used: immunoSEQ multiplex PCR; TCRdb lists only in-frame clones, some missing. Here the sample spans about 110,000 clones, around 86% being singletons. The input for sequencing was peripheral blood, taken on day 0 of AZD1222 vaccination. The receptors derive from an adult in good health.

The rearrangement joins TRBV10-3 to TRBJ2-5, with TRBD2 matching over 11 bases. This CDR3 comprises 15 residues. Germline V lookup: CDR1 ENHRY, CDR2 SYGVKD. V shed 10 bases and J 2 bases; nucleotides not matched to a gene: 9. The CDR3 loop reads CATSPGTSGQETQYF. In DNA form, the CDR3 reads TGTGCCACCTCTCCCGGGACTAGCGGTCAAGAGACCCAGTACTTC.

The rearrangement joins TRBV7-2 to TRBJ2-3, with 13 nucleotides matching TRBD2. Germline V gene lookup returns CDR1 SGHTA and CDR2 FQGNSA. With V trimmed by 3 bases and J by 7 bases, 4 bases remained unmatched. CDR3 length equals 15 residues. The CDR3 loop reads CASSFRTSGGNTQYF. The CDR3 DNA reads as TGTGCCAGCAGCTTCCGGACTAGCGGGGGTAATACGCAGTATTTT.

The gene calls are TRBV5-6 and TRBJ1-2; TRBD1 aligns across 8 bases. The ends lost 4 bases at V and 7 bases at J; junction bases unmatched: 15. The CDR3 sequence is 16 residues long. Germline lookup yields CDR1 SGHDT and CDR2 YYEEEE. The CDR3 protein is CASSQTDRASFLGYTF. CDR3 in DNA: TGTGCCAGCAGCCAAACGGACAGGGCGAGCTTCCTTGGCTACACCTTC.

As regards this clone: Its ends do not fully match the called genes, so a read error is possible. The genes are TRBV3-1 (or the pseudogene TRBV3-2) and TRBJ1-1, with D maybe TRBD1 (6 bases). The CDR3 totals 13 residues. Germline CDR1 and CDR2: LGHDT and YNNKEL (reference sequence). The CDR3 protein is CASSLFGTSLIVF. The CDR3 region has the DNA TGTGCCAGCAGCCTATTTGGGACATCCTTGATCGTCTTT.

The genes are TRBV9 and TRBJ1-1, with D possibly being TRBD1 (6 bases). Germline assignment: CDR1 SGDLS and CDR2 YYNGEE. V was pared by 3 bases and J by 1 base, with 19 bases between. The CDR3 is 17 residues long. The CDR3 nucleotides read TGTGCCAGCAGCGGAGCGGCCGGGGGGGGCCCGAACACTGAAGCTTTCTTT. Translation: CASSGAAGGGPNTEAFF.

The chain employs TRBV13 and TRBJ2-7; TRBD1 matches 8 bases. CDR1 and CDR2 from the germline V gene are PRHDT and FYEKMQ (reference sequence). The CDR3 totals 14 residues. Trimming cost V 0 bases and J 3 bases; bases outside gene matches: 1. For the CDR3, the DNA is TGTGCCAGCAGCTTAGGGGACAGGGACTACGAGCAGTACTTC. Translating it yields CASSLGDRDYEQYF. Full variable domain (rest looked up from reference TRBV13 and TRBJ2-7): AAGVIQSPRHLIKEKRETATLKCYPIPRHDTVYWYQQGPGQDPQFLISFYEKMQSDKGSIPDRFSAQQFSDYHSELNMSSLELGDSALYFCASSLGDRDYEQYFGPGTRLTVT.

The V call is TRBV7-8, the J call TRBJ2-5, with D unresolved. Trimming cost V 4 bases and J 1 base, with 7 bases left between them. The CDR3 totals 13 residues. Per germline, CDR1 SGHVS and CDR2 FQNEAQ. CDR3 sequence: CASSSLGQETQYF. CDR3 in DNA: TGTGCCAGCAGCTCGCTTGGCCAAGAGACCCAGTACTTC.

V and J are TRBV7-2 and TRBJ1-1; D is undetermined. Germline-derived CDR1 and CDR2 are SGHTA and FQGNSA. This CDR3 spans 17 amino acids. V lost 3 bases, J lost 2 bases, and 19 bases lay in between. CDR3 residues: CASSFTWIQDVNTEAFF. The CDR3 DNA reads TGTGCCAGCAGCTTTACGTGGATCCAGGACGTAAACACTGAAGCTTTCTTT.

This clone is a singleton in its sample. The chain couples TRBV23-1 to TRBJ2-5, with 10 bases aligning to TRBD1. TRBV23-1 falls under the ORF class, with uncertain function. V lost 7 bases to trimming and J lost 5 bases; unmatched junction nucleotides: 7. This CDR3 region has 14 residues. The CDR3 region is CASTGTGEMETQYF. As DNA, the CDR3 is TGCGCCAGCACCGGGACAGGGGAGATGGAGACCCAGTACTTC.

The V and J genes are TRBV6-5 and TRBJ1-5, with TRBD1 identical over 7 bases. Germline values: CDR1 MNHEY, CDR2 SVGAGI. With 8 bases clipped from V and 7 bases from J, the junction kept 8 bases outside the gene matches. This CDR3 region has 13 residues. The CDR3 DNA sequence: TGTGCCAGCCGCCAGGGGGAAGGGCAGCCCCAGCATTTT. It encodes CASRQGEGQPQHF.

The chain links TRBV19 to TRBJ2-1; TRBD1 matches at 10 bases. V was clipped by 3 bases and J by 4 bases; unmatched bases: 3. The CDR3 totals 15 residues. Germline-derived CDR1 and CDR2 are LNHDA and SQIVND (reference sequence). As DNA, the CDR3 is TGTGCCAGTAGTATGGGACAGGGGCCTTACAATGAGCAGTTCTTC. Its protein product is CASSMGQGPYNEQFF.

This chain uses TRBV4-3 with TRBJ2-2; D gene ambiguous. CDR3 length: 16 residues. With 4 bases removed from V and 3 bases from J, the gap between germline ends came to 15 bases. Germline CDR1 LGHNA, CDR2 YSLEER. The CDR3: CASSPGPRGDTGELFF. In DNA form, the CDR3 reads TGCGCCAGCAGCCCAGGCCCTCGAGGCGACACCGGGGAGCTGTTTTTT.

The chain has TRBV7-2 and TRBJ2-1; a weak D match, TRBD1 (5 bases). With 6 bases removed from V and 4 bases from J, the gap between germline ends came to 16 bases. The CDR3 consists of 15 residues. Germline V gene lookup returns CDR1 SGHTA and CDR2 FQGNSA. The CDR3 spells CASSLWGGVYNEQFF. The CDR3, as DNA: TGTGCCAGCAGTCTCTGGGGCGGAGTATACAATGAGCAGTTCTTC.

This clone was detected once. V is TRBV5-6 and J is TRBJ2-7; 9 bases fit TRBD1. The V gene's germline CDR1 is SGHDT and CDR2 YYEEEE. The CDR3 is made up of 14 amino acids. Unmatched junction bases numbered 8, after V lost 4 bases and J lost 6 bases. This CDR3 is CASSGRTGAAEQYF. The CDR3 DNA is TGTGCCAGCAGCGGGAGGACAGGGGCCGCCGAGCAGTACTTC.